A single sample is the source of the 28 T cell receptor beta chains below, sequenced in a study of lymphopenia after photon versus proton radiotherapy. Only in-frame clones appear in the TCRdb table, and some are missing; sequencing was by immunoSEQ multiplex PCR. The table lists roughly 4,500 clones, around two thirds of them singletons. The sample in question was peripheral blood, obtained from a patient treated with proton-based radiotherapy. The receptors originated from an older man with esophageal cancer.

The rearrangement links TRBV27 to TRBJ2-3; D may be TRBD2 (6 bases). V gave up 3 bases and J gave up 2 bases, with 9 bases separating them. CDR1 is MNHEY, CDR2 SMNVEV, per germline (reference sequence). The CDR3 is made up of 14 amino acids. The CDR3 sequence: CASSFRGDTDTQYF. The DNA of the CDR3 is TGTGCCAGCAGTTTTCGCGGGGACACAGATACGCAGTATTTT.

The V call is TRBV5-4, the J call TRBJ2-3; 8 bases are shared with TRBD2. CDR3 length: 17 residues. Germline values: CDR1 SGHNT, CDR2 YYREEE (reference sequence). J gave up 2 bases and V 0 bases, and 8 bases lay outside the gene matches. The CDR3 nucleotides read TGTGCCAGCAGCTTGGACGGGCTTGGACTAGCCACAGATACGCAGTATTTT. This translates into CASSLDGLGLATDTQYF.

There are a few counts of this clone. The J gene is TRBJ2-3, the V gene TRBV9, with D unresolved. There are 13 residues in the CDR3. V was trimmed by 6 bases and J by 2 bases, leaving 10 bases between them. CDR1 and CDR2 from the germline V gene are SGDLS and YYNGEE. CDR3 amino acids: CASTFPHTDTQYF. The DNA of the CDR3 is TGTGCCAGCACCTTTCCGCACACAGATACGCAGTATTTT.

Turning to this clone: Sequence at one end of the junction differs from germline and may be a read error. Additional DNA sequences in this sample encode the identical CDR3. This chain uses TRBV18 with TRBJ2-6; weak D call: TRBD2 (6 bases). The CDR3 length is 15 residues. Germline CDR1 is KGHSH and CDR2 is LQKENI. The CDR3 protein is CASSPAGSGANVLTF. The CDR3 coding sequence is TGTGCAAGCTCACCTGCGGGGTCTGGGGCCAACGTCCTGACTTTC. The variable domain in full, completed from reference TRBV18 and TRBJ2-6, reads NAGVMQNPRHLVRRRGQEARLRCSPMKGHSHVYWYRQLPEEGLKFMVYLQKENIIDESGMPKERFSAEFPKEGPSILRIQQVVRGDSAAYFCASSPAGSGANVLTFGAGSRLTVL.

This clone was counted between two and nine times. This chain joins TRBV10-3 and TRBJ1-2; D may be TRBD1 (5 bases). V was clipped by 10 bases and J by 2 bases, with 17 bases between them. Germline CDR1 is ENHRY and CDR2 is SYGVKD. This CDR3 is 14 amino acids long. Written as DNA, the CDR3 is TGTGCCAGCAGGACCGCGGGGGGGAACTATGGCTACACCTTC. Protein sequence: CASRTAGGNYGYTF.

DNA for the CDR3: TGCAGCGTTGAATTAGTAGCGGGTACACAAGAGACCCAGTACTTC. Protein: CSVELVAGTQETQYF. The chain links TRBV29-1 to TRBJ2-5, with TRBD2 identical over 7 bases. This CDR3 is 15 amino acids long. V lost 2 bases and J lost 2; bases outside the gene matches: 8. Germline loops: CDR1 SQVTM, CDR2 ANQGSEA.

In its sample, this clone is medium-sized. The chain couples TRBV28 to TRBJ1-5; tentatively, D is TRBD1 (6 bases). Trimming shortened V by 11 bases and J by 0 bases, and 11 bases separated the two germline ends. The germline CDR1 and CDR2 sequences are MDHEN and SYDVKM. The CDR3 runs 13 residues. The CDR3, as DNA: TGTGCCGGCGGACAGAATAGCAATCAGCCCCAGCATTTT. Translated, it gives CAGGQNSNQPQHF.

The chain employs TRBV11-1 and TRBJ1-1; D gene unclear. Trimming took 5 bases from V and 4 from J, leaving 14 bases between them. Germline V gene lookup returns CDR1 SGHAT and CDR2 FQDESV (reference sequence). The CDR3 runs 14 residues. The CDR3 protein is CASSLHTGGTEAFF. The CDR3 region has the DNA TGTGCCAGCAGCCTACATACGGGAGGCACTGAAGCTTTCTTT.

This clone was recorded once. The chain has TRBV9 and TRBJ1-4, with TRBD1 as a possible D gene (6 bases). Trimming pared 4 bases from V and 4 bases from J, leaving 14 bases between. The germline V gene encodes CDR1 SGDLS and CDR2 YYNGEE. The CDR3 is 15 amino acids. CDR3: CASSPRDTYNEKLFF. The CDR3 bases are TGTGCCAGCAGCCCCAGGGACACCTATAATGAAAAACTGTTTTTT.

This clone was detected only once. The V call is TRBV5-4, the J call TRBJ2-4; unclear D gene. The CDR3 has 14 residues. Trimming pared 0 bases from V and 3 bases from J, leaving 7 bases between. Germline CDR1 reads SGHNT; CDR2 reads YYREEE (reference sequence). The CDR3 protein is CASSLVSDKNIQYF. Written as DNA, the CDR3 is TGTGCCAGCAGCTTGGTTTCGGACAAAAACATTCAGTACTTC.

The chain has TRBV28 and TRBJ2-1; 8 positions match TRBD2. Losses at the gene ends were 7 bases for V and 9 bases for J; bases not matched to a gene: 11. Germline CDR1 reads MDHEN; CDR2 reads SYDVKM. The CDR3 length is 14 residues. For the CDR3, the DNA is TGTGCCAGCACCCCGGGACTAGAAGGGGGTGAGCAGTTCTTC. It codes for CASTPGLEGGEQFF.

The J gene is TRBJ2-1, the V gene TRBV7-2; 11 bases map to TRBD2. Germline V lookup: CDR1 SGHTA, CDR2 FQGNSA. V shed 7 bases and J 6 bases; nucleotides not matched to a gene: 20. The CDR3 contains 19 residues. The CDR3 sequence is CASTLTSGNKGVGRNEQFF. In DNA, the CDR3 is TGTGCCAGCACCCTGACTAGCGGGAACAAAGGAGTAGGTCGCAATGAGCAGTTCTTC.

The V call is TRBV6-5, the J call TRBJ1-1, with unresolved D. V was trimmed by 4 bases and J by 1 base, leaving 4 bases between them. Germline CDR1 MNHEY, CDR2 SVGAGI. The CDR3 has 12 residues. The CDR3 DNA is TGTGCCAGCAGTTGGGGGAACACTGAAGCTTTCTTT. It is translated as CASSWGNTEAFF.

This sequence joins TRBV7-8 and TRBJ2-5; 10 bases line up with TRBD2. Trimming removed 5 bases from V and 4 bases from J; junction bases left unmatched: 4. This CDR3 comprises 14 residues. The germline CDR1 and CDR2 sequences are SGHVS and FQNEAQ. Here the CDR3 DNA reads TGTGCCAGCAGCAAGAGCGGGGGGGTAGAGACCCAGTACTTC. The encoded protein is CASSKSGGVETQYF.

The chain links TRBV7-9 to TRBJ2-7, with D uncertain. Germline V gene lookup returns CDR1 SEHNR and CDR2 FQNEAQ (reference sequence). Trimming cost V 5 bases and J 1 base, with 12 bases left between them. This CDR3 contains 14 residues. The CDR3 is CASSTPAESYEQYF. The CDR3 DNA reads TGTGCCAGCAGCACCCCCGCTGAATCCTACGAGCAGTACTTC.

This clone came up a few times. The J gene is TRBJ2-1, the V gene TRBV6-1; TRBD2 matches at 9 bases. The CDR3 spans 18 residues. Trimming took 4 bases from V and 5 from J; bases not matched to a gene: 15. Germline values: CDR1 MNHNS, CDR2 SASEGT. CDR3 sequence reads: CASSVQFLGSGGNNEQFF. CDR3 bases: TGTGCCAGCAGTGTCCAGTTTCTGGGTAGCGGGGGTAACAATGAGCAGTTCTTC.

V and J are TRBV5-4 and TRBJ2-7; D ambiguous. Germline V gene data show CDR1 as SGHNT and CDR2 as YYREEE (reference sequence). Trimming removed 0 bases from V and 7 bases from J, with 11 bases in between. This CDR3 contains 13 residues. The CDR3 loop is CASSLETKREQYF. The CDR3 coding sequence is TGTGCCAGCAGCTTGGAGACAAAAAGAGAGCAGTACTTC. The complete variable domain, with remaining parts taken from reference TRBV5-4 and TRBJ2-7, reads ETGVTQSPTHLIKTRGQQVTLRCSSQSGHNTVSWYQQALGQGPQFIFQYYREEENGRGNFPPRFSGLQFPNYSSELNVNALELDDSALYLCASSLETKREQYFGPGTRLTVT.

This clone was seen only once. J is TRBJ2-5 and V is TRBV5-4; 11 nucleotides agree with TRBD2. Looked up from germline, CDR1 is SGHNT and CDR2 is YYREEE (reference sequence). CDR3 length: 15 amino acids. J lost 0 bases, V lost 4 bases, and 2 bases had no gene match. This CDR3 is CASSPGLADQETQYF. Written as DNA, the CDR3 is TGTGCCAGCAGCCCGGGACTAGCGGACCAAGAGACCCAGTACTTC.

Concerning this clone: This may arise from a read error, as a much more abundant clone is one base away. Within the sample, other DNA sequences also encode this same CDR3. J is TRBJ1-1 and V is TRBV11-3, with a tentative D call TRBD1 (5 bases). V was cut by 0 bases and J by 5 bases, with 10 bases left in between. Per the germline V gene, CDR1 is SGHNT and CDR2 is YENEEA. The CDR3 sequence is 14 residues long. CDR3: CASSLDGAGTEAFF. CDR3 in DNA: TGTGCCAGCAGCTTAGACGGGGCGGGTACTGAAGCTTTCTTT.

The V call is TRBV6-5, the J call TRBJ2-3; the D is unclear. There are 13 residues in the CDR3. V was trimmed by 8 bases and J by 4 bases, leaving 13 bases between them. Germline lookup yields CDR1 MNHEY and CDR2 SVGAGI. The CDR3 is CASCPGFSDTQYF. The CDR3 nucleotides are TGTGCCAGCTGCCCTGGGTTTTCAGATACGCAGTATTTT.

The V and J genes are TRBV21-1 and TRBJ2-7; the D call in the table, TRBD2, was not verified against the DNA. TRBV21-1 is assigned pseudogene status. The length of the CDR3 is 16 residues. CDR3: CASSKCLAGVSYEQYF. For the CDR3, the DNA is TGTGCCAGCAGCAAATGCCTAGCGGGAGTTTCCTACGAGCAGTACTTC.

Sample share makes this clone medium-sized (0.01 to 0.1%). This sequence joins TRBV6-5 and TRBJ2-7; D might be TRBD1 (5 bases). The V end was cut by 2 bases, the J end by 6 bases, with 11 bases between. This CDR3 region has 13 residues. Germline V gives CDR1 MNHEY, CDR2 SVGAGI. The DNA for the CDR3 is TGTGCCAGCAGTTACGGCAGGGAACGCGAGCAGTACTTC. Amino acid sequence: CASSYGREREQYF.

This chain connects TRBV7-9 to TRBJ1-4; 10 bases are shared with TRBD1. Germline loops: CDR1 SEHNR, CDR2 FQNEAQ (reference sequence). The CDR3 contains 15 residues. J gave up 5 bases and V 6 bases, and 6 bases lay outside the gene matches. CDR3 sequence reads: CASSNPGQGNEKLFF. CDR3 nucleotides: TGTGCCAGCAGTAATCCGGGACAGGGGAATGAAAAACTGTTTTTT.

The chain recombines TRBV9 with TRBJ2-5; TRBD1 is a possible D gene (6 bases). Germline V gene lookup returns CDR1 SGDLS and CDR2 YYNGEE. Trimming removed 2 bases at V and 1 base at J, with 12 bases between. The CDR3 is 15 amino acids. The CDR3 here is CASSVGHSPQETQYF. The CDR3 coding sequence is TGTGCCAGCAGCGTGGGACACAGCCCCCAAGAGACCCAGTACTTC.

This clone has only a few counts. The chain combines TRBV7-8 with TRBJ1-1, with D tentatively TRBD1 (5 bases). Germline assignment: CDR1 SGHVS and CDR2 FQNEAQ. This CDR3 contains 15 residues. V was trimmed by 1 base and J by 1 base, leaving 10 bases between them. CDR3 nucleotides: TGTGCCAGCAGCTTAGATTTAACAGGGAACACTGAAGCTTTCTTT. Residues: CASSLDLTGNTEAFF.

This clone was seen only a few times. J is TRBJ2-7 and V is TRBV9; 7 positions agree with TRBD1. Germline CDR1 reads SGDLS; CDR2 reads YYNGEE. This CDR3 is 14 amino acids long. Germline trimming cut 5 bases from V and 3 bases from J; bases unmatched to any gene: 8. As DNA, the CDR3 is TGTGCCAGCAGTTTCGCCGGGACAGACTACGAGCAGTACTTC. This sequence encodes CASSFAGTDYEQYF.

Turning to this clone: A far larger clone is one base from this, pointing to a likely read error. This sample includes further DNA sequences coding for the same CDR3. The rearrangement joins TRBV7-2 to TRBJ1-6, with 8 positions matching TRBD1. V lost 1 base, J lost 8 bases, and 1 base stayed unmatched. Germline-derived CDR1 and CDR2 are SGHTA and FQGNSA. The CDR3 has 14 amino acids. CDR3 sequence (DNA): TGTGCCAGCAGCTTAGTGGACAGGGATTCACCCCTCCACTTT. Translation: CASSLVDRDSPLHF.

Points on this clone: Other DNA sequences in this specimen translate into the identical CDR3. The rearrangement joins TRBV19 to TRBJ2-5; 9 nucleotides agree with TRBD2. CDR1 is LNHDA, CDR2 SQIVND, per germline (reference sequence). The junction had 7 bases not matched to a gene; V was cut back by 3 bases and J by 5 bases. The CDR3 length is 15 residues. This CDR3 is CASSMGAGGRETQYF. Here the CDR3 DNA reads TGTGCCAGTAGTATGGGAGCGGGGGGTCGGGAGACCCAGTACTTC. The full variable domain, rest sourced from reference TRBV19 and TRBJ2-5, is DGGITQSPKYLFRKEGQNVTLSCEQNLNHDAMYWYRQDPGQGLRLIYYSQIVNDFQKGDIAEGYSVSREKKESFPLTVTSAQKNPTAFYLCASSMGAGGRETQYFGPGTRLLVL.